One and the same sample provided the 5 T cell receptor beta chains below, sequenced in a study of T cell clonotyping in hematopoietic cell transplantation. The assay was immunoSEQ multiplex PCR, and TCRdb's table has in-frame clones only and misses some. The sample lists more than 7,000 clones; approximately 89% were seen once. The specimen comprised PBMCs, sampled 30 days after allogeneic stem cell transplant. The source of these receptors is a female patient aged 50-59 years who had an allogeneic stem cell transplant from an unrelated donor, so the T cells may come from the graft donor. Some clones in this sample may be carry-over from other donors' samples.

The chain joins TRBV5-1 to TRBJ2-7; 15 positions match TRBD2. The V gene's germline CDR1 is SGHRS and CDR2 YFSETQ. V gave up 2 bases and J gave up 6 bases; unmatched junction bases: 12. CDR3 length: 18 amino acids. The CDR3 loop reads CASSFGLAGGAYRSEQYF. Written as DNA, the CDR3 is TGCGCCAGCAGCTTCGGACTAGCGGGAGGGGCTTACCGTTCCGAGCAGTACTTC.

The J gene is TRBJ2-5, the V gene TRBV7-5. The J call may be wrong; the DNA end is better matched by TRBJ2-7. TRBV7-5 is shown as a pseudogene. The CDR3 has 18 residues. The CDR3 sequence: CARSPRGSVRTEDYEQYF. DNA for the CDR3: TGTGCCAGAAGCCCGCGGGGTAGTGTGAGGACAGAGGACTACGAGCAGTACTTC.

The rearrangement uses TRBV4-1 and TRBJ1-5, with 8 bases aligning to TRBD1. CDR3 length: 16 residues. Germline CDR1 MGHRA, CDR2 YSYEKL. Trimming cost V 1 base and J 6 bases; bases outside gene matches: 8. In DNA, the CDR3 is TGCGCCAGCAGCCAAGGGGCTCGAACAGGGGGTCAGCCCCAGCATTTT. Its translation is CASSQGARTGGQPQHF.

The chain links TRBV28 to TRBJ1-5, with D unclear. The CDR3 consists of 11 residues. The V and J ends lost 3 bases and 14 bases respectively, with 11 bases between them. The germline gives CDR1 MDHEN, CDR2 SYDVKM. For the CDR3, the DNA is TGTGCCAGCAGTTTTGGAGGGTCCGAGCATTTT. Encoded protein: CASSFGGSEHF.

V is TRBV5-1 and J is TRBJ2-7; D may correspond to TRBD1 or TRBD2 (6 bases each). V lost 2 bases and J lost 0, with 12 bases in between. The CDR3 is made up of 15 amino acids. Per germline, CDR1 SGHRS and CDR2 YFSETQ. CDR3: CASSFGSGASYEQYF. The CDR3, as DNA: TGCGCCAGCAGCTTTGGATCGGGGGCCTCCTACGAGCAGTACTTC.